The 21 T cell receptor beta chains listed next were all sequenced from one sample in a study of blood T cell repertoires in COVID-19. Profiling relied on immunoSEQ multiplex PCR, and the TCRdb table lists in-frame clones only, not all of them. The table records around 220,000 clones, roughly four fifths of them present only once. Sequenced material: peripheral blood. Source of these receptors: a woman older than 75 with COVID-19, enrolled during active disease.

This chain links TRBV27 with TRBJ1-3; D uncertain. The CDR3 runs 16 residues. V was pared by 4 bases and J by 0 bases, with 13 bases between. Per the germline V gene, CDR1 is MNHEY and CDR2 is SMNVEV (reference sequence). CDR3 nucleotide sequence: TGTGCCAGCAGTTCACTCTACTCGTCCTCTGGAAACACCATATATTTT. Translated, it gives CASSSLYSSSGNTIYF.

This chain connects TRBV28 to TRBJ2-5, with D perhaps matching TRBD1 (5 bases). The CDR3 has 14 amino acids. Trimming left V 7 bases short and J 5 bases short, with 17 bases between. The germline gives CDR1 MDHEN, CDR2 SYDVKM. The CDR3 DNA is TGTGCCAGCATTTCCCCAGGGCTGGCCGAGACCCAGTACTTC. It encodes CASISPGLAETQYF.

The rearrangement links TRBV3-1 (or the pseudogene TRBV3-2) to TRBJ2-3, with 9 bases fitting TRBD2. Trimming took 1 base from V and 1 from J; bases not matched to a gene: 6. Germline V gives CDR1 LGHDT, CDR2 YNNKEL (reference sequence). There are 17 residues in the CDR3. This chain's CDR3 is CASSQVPAGGGTDTQYF. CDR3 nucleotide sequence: TGTGCCAGCAGCCAAGTGCCAGCGGGGGGAGGCACAGATACGCAGTATTTT.

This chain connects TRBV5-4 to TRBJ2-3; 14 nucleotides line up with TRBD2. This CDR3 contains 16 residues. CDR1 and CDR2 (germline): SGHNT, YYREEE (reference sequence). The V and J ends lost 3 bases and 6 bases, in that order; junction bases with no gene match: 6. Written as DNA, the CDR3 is TGTGCCAGCAGCTGGACGACTAGCGGGGGGGCGGATACGCAGTATTTT. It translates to CASSWTTSGGADTQYF.

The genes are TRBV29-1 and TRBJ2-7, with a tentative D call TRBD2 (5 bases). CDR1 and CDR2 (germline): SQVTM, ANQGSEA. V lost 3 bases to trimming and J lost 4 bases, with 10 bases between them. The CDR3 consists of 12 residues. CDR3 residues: CSVDGSGYEQYF. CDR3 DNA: TGCAGCGTTGATGGGAGTGGGTACGAGCAGTACTTC.

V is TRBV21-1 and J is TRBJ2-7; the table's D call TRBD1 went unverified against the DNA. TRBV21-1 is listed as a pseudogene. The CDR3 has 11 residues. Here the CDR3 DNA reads TGTGCCAGCACATCACAGGGAGAGCAGTACTTC. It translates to CASTSQGEQYF.

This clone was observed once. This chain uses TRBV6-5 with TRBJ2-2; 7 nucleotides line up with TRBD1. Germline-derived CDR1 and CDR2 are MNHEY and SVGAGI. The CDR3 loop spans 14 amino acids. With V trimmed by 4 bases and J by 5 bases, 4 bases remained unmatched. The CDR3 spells CASSLGQATGELFF. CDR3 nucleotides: TGTGCCAGCAGTTTAGGACAGGCGACCGGGGAGCTGTTTTTT.

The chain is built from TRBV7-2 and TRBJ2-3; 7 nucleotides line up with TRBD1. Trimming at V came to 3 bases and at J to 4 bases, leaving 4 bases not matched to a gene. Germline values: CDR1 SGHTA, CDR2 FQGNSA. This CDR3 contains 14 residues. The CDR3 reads CASSLGQPSDTQYF. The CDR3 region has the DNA TGTGCCAGCAGCTTGGGACAGCCATCAGATACGCAGTATTTT.

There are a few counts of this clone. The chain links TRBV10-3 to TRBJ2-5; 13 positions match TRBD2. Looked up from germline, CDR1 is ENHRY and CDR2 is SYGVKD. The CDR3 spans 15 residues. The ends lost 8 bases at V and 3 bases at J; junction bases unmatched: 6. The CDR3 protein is CAIRGGLAGEETQYF. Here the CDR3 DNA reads TGTGCCATCCGGGGCGGACTAGCGGGAGAAGAGACCCAGTACTTC.

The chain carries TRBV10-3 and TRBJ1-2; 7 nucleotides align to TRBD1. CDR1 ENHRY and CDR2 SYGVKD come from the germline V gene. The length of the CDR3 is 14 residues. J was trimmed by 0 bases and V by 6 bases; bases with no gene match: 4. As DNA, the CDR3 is TGTGCCATCAGCCGCACAGGGGCTAACTATGGCTACACCTTC. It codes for CAISRTGANYGYTF.

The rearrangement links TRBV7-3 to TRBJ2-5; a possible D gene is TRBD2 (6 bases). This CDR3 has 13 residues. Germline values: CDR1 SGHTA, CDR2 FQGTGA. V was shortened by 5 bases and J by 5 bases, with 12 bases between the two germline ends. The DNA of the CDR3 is TGTGCCAGCAGCCAGACTAGTTGGGAGACCCAGTACTTC. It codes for CASSQTSWETQYF.

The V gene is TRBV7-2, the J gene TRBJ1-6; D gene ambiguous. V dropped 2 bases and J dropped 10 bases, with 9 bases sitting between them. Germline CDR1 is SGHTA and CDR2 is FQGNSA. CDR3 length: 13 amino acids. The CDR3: CASSLKRGSPLHF. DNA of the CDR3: TGTGCCAGCAGCTTAAAGAGAGGATCACCCCTCCACTTT. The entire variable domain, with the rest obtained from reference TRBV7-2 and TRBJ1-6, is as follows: GAGVSQSPSNKVTEKGKDVELRCDPISGHTALYWYRQSLGQGLEFLIYFQGNSAPDKSGLPSDRFSAERTGGSVSTLTIQRTQQEDSAVYLCASSLKRGSPLHFGNGTRLTVT.

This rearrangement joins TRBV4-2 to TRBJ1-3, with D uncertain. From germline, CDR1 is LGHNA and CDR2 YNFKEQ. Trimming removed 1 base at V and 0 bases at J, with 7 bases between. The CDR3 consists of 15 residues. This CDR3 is CASSQGESSGNTIYF. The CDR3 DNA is TGTGCCAGCAGCCAAGGGGAGAGCTCTGGAAACACCATATATTTT.

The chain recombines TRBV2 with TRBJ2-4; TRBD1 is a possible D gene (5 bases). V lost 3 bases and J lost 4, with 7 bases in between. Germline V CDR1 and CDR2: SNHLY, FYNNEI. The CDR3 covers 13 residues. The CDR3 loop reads CASSDQGKNIQYF. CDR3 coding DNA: TGTGCCAGCAGTGACCAGGGAAAAAACATTCAGTACTTC.

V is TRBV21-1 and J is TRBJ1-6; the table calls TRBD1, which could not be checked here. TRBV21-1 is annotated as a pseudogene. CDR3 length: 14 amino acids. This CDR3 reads CASSTKTGNSPLHF. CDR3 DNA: TGTGCCAGCAGCACCAAGACAGGCAATTCACCCCTCCACTTT.

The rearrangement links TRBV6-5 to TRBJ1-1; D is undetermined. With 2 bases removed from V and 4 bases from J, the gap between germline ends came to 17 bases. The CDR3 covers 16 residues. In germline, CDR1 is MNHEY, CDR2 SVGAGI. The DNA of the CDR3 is TGTGCCAGCAGTTACGATCCAGCCTCTCGGGGCACTGAAGCTTTCTTT. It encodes CASSYDPASRGTEAFF.

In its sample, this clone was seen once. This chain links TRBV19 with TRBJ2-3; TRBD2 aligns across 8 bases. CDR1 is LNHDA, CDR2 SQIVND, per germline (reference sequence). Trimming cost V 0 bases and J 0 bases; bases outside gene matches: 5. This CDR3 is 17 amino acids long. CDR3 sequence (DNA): TGTGCCAGTAGTATAGAGAGTAGCGGGACTAGCACAGATACGCAGTATTTT. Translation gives CASSIESSGTSTDTQYF.

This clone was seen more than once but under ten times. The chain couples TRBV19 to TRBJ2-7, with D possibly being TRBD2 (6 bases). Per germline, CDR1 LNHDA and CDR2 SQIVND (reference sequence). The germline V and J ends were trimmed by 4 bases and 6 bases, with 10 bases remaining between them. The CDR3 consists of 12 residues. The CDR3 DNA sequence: TGTGCCAGTAGTACGGACTATAGCGAGCAGTACTTC. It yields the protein CASSTDYSEQYF. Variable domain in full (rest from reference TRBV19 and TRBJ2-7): DGGITQSPKYLFRKEGQNVTLSCEQNLNHDAMYWYRQDPGQGLRLIYYSQIVNDFQKGDIAEGYSVSREKKESFPLTVTSAQKNPTAFYLCASSTDYSEQYFGPGTRLTVT.

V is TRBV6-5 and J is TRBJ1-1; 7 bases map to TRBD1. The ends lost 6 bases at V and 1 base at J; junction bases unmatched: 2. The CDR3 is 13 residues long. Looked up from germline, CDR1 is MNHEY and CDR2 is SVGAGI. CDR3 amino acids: CASRGQANTEAFF. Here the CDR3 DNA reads TGTGCCAGCAGAGGACAGGCGAACACTGAAGCTTTCTTT.

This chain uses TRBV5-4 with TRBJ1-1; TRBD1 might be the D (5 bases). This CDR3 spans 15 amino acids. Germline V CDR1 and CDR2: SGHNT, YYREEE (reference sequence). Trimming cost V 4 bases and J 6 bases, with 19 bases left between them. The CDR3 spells CASSGLQGMGAEAFF. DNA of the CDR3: TGTGCCAGCAGCGGCCTCCAGGGAATGGGCGCTGAAGCTTTCTTT.

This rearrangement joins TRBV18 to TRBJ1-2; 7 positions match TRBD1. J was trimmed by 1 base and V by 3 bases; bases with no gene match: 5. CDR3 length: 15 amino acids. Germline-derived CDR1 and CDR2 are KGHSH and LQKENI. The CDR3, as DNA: TGTGCCAGCTCACCCCCTGACAGGGTTAACTATGGCTACACCTTC. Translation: CASSPPDRVNYGYTF.